There are a few counts of the clone carrying this T cell receptor beta chain. The data were taken from a study of blood T cell repertoires in COVID-19. The assay was immunoSEQ multiplex PCR, and TCRdb's table has in-frame clones only and misses some. The sample records some 120,000 clones, about 86% being singletons. Per germline, CDR1 SQVTM and CDR2 ANQGSEA. V was trimmed by 4 bases and J by 6 bases, leaving 12 bases between them. The CDR3 contains 12 residues. The J gene is TRBJ1-1, the V gene TRBV29-1; a possible D gene is TRBD1 (6 bases). The sequence was collected from an older man with active or convalescent COVID-19. Sequenced input: peripheral blood. The CDR3 reads CSVVRGMAEAFF. The DNA for the CDR3 is TGCAGCGTTGTTAGGGGGATGGCTGAAGCTTTCTTT.